The following is a TCR beta chain sequence with its context. Its antigen is still unknown. This sample is drawn from a study of response to subunit inactivated influenza vaccine. The germline V and J ends were trimmed by 6 bases and 0 bases, with 12 bases remaining between them. CDR3 size: 14 residues. Per germline, CDR1 KGHSH and CDR2 LQKENI. TCRdb reanalysed the RT-PCR reads using MiXCR and keeps one entry per CDR3 protein. Of about half a million distinct CDR3 sequences in the sample, roughly 11% were seen once. General observations from the study: Only a handful of new T cells, the authors suggested, are recruited with each seasonal influenza vaccination.

Sequencing was performed on PBMCs from blood, taken roughly 47 days after vaccination. The clonotype was recovered from a man aged 45-65 years who received an inactivated influenza vaccine. V and J are TRBV18 and TRBJ2-7, with TRBD1 as a possible D gene (5 bases). The CDR3 loop reads CASSPGPLSYEQYF. The CDR3 DNA is TGTGCCAGCTCTCCAGGGCCACTCTCCTACGAGCAGTACTTC.